The source of this TCR beta chain is a study of T-cell memory formation after mild COVID-19. General study findings and limits: Cross-reactive memory appears to have joined, as suggested by some responding clones showing up in pre-infection memory.

V lost 0 bases and J lost 2; bases outside the gene matches: 7. Germline CDR1 SGHRS, CDR2 YFSETQ. The CDR3 runs 18 residues. On this clonotype: Its specificity is not known.

With constant-segment primers, 5'RACE yielded cDNA libraries of TCR alpha and TCR beta that carried sample barcodes and UMIs. TCRdb reanalysed the 5' RACE reads using MiXCR and keeps one entry per CDR3 protein. The table lists around 200,000 distinct CDR3 sequences, approximately 10% of them singletons. The source of this sequence is a man younger than 30 who had mild COVID-19 (a few samples of this study predate the infection). Cell type and time point are not known. Material: PBMCs or a T cell subset sorted from them (not recorded which). The gene calls are TRBV5-1 and TRBJ2-3, with 12 bases lining up with TRBD2. The CDR3 DNA reads TGCGCCAGCAGCTTGGCCCTTGGACTAGCGGGGTTCACAGATACGCAGTATTTT. It is translated as CASSLALGLAGFTDTQYF.